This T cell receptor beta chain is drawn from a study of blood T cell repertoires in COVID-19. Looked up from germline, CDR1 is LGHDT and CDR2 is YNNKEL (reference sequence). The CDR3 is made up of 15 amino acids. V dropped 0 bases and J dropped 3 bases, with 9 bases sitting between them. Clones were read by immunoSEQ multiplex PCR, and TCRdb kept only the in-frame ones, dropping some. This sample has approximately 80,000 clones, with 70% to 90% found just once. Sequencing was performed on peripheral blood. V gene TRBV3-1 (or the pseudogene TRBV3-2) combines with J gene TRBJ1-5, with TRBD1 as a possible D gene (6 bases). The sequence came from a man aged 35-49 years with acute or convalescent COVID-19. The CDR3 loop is CASSQDHRANQPQHF. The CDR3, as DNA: TGTGCCAGCAGCCAAGACCACAGGGCCAATCAGCCCCAGCATTTT.